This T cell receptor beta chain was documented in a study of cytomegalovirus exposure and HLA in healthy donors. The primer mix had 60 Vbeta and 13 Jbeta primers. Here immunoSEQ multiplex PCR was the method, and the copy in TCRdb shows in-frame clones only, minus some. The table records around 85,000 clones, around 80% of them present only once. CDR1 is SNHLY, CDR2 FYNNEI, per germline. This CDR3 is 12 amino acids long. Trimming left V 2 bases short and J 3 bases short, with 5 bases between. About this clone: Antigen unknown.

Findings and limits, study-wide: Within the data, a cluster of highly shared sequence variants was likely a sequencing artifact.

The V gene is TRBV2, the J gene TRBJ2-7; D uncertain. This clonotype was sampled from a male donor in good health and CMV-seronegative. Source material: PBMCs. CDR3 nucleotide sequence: TGTGCCAGCAGTGAAAGAGGCTACGAGCAGTACTTC. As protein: CASSERGYEQYF.